Following are 15 T cell receptor beta chains from one sample sequenced in a study of T-cell reconstitution after alpha-beta-depleted transplantation in children. The TCRbeta library incorporated unique molecular identifiers. TCRdb processed the PCR reads anew with MiXCR; each CDR3 protein has one entry. The sample lists approximately 70,000 distinct CDR3 sequences, roughly 4.9% occurring once. This specimen was PBMCs, mostly from graft donor cells, taken 180 days after TCRalphabeta/CD19-depleted stem cell transplant. These receptors all stem from a boy younger than two who had a stem cell transplant for acute myeloid leukemia, so the T cells may come from the graft donor.

This clonotype was recorded at least ten times. In DNA form, the CDR3 reads TGTGCCAGCAGCTTAGGATGGGGGCGGGTAAGGAACACTGAAGCTTTCTTT. Its protein is CASSLGWGRVRNTEAFF. The chain combines TRBV13 with TRBJ1-1; a weak D match, TRBD1 (6 bases). V gave up 0 bases and J gave up 1 base, with 15 bases separating them. This CDR3 is 17 amino acids long. From germline, CDR1 is PRHDT and CDR2 FYEKMQ (reference sequence).

This clonotype is judged medium-sized. V is TRBV5-1 and J is TRBJ2-1; D gene unclear. The V and J ends lost 0 bases and 7 bases respectively, with 5 bases between them. Germline V gene data show CDR1 as SGHRS and CDR2 as YFSETQ. The CDR3 length is 12 residues. The CDR3 DNA is TGCGCCAGCAGCTTGGCCGGGAATGAGCAGTTCTTC. Protein sequence: CASSLAGNEQFF.

This clonotype was detected ten times or more. Here the CDR3 reads CASRHFYEQYF. In nucleotides, the CDR3 is TGTGCCAGCAGGCACTTCTACGAGCAGTACTTC. This chain uses TRBV12-3 or TRBV12-4 with TRBJ2-7; D is ambiguous. The CDR3 extends over 11 amino acids. V lost 6 bases and J lost 3, with 6 bases in between.

This clonotype came up many times. The rearrangement joins TRBV27 to TRBJ1-4, with a weak D call TRBD1 (5 bases). Germline values: CDR1 MNHEY, CDR2 SMNVEV (reference sequence). The V and J ends lost 6 bases and 8 bases respectively, with 10 bases between them. The CDR3 totals 12 residues. The CDR3 nucleotides read TGTGCCAGCAGGGGGCTTGAGGAAAAACTGTTTTTT. This encodes CASRGLEEKLFF. Looking up the rest from reference TRBV27 and TRBJ1-4 gives the full variable domain: EAQVTQNPRYLITVTGKKLTVTCSQNMNHEYMSWYRQDPGLGLRQIYYSMNVEVTDKGDVPEGYKVSRKEKRNFPLILESPSPNQTSLYFCASRGLEEKLFFGSGTQLSVL.

The sample holds many counts of this clonotype. The CDR3 is CASSVQASGGLNHEQFF. CDR3 bases: TGTGCCAGCTCAGTTCAGGCTAGCGGGGGCCTAAACCATGAGCAGTTCTTC. The chain has TRBV7-9 and TRBJ2-1; 10 bases map to TRBD2. There are 17 residues in the CDR3. J gave up 8 bases and V 8 bases, and 18 bases lay outside the gene matches. CDR1 is SEHNR and CDR2 is FQNEAQ in the germline V gene (reference sequence).

This clonotype was seen many times. The rearrangement uses TRBV5-1 and TRBJ2-5; D is tentatively TRBD1 or TRBD2 (5 bases each). With 2 bases removed from V and 7 bases from J, the gap between germline ends came to 15 bases. The CDR3 consists of 14 residues. Germline V lookup: CDR1 SGHRS, CDR2 YFSETQ. The CDR3 here is CASSFPGPEGTQYF. The CDR3, as DNA: TGCGCCAGCAGCTTCCCGGGGCCTGAGGGGACCCAGTACTTC.

This clonotype was seen repeatedly, ten times or more. The chain employs TRBV5-1 and TRBJ2-2, with D possibly being TRBD2 (5 bases). The V and J ends lost 2 bases and 5 bases respectively, with 7 bases between them. CDR3 size: 13 residues. The germline gives CDR1 SGHRS, CDR2 YFSETQ. CDR3 sequence reads: CASSLRLTGELFF. The CDR3 DNA reads TGCGCCAGCAGCTTAAGACTAACCGGGGAGCTGTTTTTT.

This clonotype was counted ten times or more. The CDR3 DNA is TGTGCCAGCAGCTTAGGGCCCACCTTTGAGGGTCTCAAAGCTTTCTTT. This codes for CASSLGPTFEGLKAFF. The V and J genes are TRBV11-2 and TRBJ1-1; D is unresolved. Deletions cut 1 base from V and 9 bases from J, with 21 bases between. The CDR3 extends over 16 amino acids. Germline assignment: CDR1 SGHAT and CDR2 FQNNGV. Based on the CDR3 plus reference TRBV11-2 and TRBJ1-1, the full variable domain is EAGVAQSPRYKIIEKRQSVAFWCNPISGHATLYWYQQILGQGPKLLIQFQNNGVVDDSQLPKDRFSAERLKGVDSTLKIQPAKLEDSAVYLCASSLGPTFEGLKAFFGQGTRLTVV.

In its sample, this clonotype was seen many times. The chain recombines TRBV13 with TRBJ2-2, with D tentatively TRBD1 (5 bases). Germline assignment: CDR1 PRHDT and CDR2 FYEKMQ (reference sequence). The CDR3 extends over 15 amino acids. Trimming shortened V by 1 base and J by 2 bases, and 8 bases separated the two germline ends. Here the CDR3 DNA reads TGTGCCAGCAGCTTAGTCCAGGGAAACACCGGGGAGCTGTTTTTT. This encodes CASSLVQGNTGELFF.

This clonotype was picked up many times. The chain links TRBV20-1 to TRBJ2-3, with D uncertain. With 2 bases removed from V and 5 bases from J, the gap between germline ends came to 8 bases. Germline assignment: CDR1 DFQATT and CDR2 SNEGSKA (reference sequence). CDR3 length: 12 residues. CDR3 coding DNA: TGCAGTGCTAGACGCCCAGGAGATACGCAGTATTTT. Its protein product is CSARRPGDTQYF.

This clonotype was counted ten times or more. The genes are TRBV6-5 and TRBJ1-1, with no clear D. Looked up from germline, CDR1 is MNHEY and CDR2 is SVGAGI. Trimming left V 6 bases short and J 3 bases short, with 26 bases between. The CDR3 has 18 amino acids. Here the CDR3 reads CASRAPEGAPFKDTEAFF. The CDR3 region has the DNA TGTGCCAGCAGGGCCCCTGAGGGCGCCCCATTTAAGGACACTGAAGCTTTCTTT.

This clonotype was detected many times. The chain employs TRBV20-1 and TRBJ2-1; 7 nucleotides line up with TRBD2. The length of the CDR3 is 16 residues. V shed 3 bases and J 4 bases; nucleotides not matched to a gene: 12. Germline assignment: CDR1 DFQATT and CDR2 SNEGSKA (reference sequence). CDR3 coding DNA: TGCAGTGCTAGTGCCTCCCTGGGGGGGATTTACAATGAGCAGTTCTTC. Protein product: CSASASLGGIYNEQFF.

Many counts were recorded for this clonotype. This chain links TRBV6-2 or TRBV6-3 with TRBJ2-1; 14 bases map to TRBD2. The ends lost 2 bases at V and 5 bases at J; junction bases unmatched: 11. CDR1 and CDR2 from the germline V gene are MNHEY and SVGEGT. The CDR3 covers 19 residues. The CDR3 sequence is CASSYPTSGGATYNNEQFF. Written as DNA, the CDR3 is TGTGCCAGCAGTTACCCGACTAGCGGGGGGGCCACTTACAACAATGAGCAGTTCTTC.

In its sample, this clonotype was seen many times. This rearrangement joins TRBV15 to TRBJ2-7; tentative D call: TRBD2 (7 bases). The ends were cut back, 0 bases at V and 5 bases at J, with 14 bases in the middle. This CDR3 has 15 residues. Germline V gene sequence: CDR1 LNHNV, CDR2 YYDKDF (reference sequence). CDR3: CATSRDRGASHEQYF. The CDR3 nucleotides are TGTGCCACCAGCAGAGATCGGGGGGCGTCCCACGAGCAGTACTTC.

This clonotype showed up many times. V usage is TRBV27 and J usage is TRBJ2-7; 10 nucleotides agree with TRBD1. V was clipped by 6 bases and J by 6 bases; unmatched bases: 5. Per the germline V gene, CDR1 is MNHEY and CDR2 is SMNVEV (reference sequence). The CDR3 is 13 residues long. CDR3 in amino acids: CASSTRTGGEQYF. In DNA, the CDR3 is TGTGCCAGCAGCACCCGGACAGGGGGCGAGCAGTACTTC.